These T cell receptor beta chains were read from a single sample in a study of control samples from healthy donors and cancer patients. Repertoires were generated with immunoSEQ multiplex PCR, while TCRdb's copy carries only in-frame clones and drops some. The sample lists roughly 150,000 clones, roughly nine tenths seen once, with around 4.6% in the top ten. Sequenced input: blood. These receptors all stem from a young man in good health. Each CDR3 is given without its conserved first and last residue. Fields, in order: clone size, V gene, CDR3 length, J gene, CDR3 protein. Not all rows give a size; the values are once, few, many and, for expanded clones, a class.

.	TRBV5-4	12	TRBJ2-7	ASRPGGQGHEQY
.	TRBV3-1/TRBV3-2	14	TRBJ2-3	ASSQALAGSTDTQY
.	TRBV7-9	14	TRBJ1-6	ASSNSGTAYNSPLH
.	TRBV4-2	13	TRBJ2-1	ASSPGTTRLHEQF
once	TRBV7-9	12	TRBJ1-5	ASSLVGGEQPQH
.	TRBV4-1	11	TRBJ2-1	ASSQEGLLGQF
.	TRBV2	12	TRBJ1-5	ASSDSNSNQPQH
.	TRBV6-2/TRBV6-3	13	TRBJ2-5	ASSGARTGQETQY
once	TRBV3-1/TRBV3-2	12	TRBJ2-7	ASSQAAESYEQY
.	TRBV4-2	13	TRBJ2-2	ASSQDRQGTGELF
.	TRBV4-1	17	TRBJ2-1	ASSQRLAGYRSSYNEQF
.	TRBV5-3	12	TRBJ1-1	ARITDRANTEAF
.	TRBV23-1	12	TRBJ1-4	ASSLLGGNEKLF
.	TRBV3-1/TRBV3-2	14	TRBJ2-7	ASSQKTGLSGHEQY
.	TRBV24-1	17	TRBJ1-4	ATISDRGWGSATNEKLF
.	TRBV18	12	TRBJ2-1	ASFSDLTYNEQF
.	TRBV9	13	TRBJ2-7	ASSVGAGMGNEQY
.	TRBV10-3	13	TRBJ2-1	AISDGASGRNEQF
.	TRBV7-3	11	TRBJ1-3	ASSLVPGNTIY
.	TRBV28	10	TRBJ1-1	ASSLGPGVAF
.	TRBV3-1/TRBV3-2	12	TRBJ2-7	ASSPRDKTYEQY
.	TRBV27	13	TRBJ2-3	ASSLSSAHTDTQY
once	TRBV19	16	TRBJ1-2	ASSIGPFGAVFPYGYT
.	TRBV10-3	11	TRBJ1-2	AINGQGAVGYT
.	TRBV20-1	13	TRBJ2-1	SASRTSGRFREQF
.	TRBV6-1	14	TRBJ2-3	ASSKDRDVSTDTQY
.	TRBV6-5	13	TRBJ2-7	ASSYSEEGSYEQY
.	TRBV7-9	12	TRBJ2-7	ASSLYVGVGEQY
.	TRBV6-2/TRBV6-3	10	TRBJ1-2	ASSRQGDGYT
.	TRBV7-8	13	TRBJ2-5	ASSPASTLGETQY
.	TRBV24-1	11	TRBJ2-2	ASGTRVNGELF
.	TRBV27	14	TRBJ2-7	ASSLFPQGVGYEQY
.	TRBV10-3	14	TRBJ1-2	AISESSNRVSGGYT
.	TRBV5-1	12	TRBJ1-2	ASSWEGPSYGYT
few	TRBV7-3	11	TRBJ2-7	ASSLNPAYEQY
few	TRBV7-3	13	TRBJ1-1	ASSSSGPGGTEAF
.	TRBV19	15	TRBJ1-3	ASSNPGGSLDGNTIY
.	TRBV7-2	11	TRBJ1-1	ASSLEVSREAF
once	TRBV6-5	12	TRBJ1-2	ASSRQGTGYGYT
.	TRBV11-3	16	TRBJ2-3	ASSLDPNIPQRTDTQY
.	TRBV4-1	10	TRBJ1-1	ASSHLNTEAF
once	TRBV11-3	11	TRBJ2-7	ASSSSGSYEQY
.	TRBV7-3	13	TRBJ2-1	ASSAARTGYNEQF
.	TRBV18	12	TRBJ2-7	ASSPATITHEQY
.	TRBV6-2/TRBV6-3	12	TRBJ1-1	ASSLRKSDTEAF
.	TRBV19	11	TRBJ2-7	ASSTLTGGEQY
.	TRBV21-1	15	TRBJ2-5	ASSLPWTEKNQETQY
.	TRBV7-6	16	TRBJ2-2	ASSLTQSGQGNTGELF
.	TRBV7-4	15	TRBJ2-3	ASSLTGSSGAGDTQY
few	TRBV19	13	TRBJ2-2	ASVRTGANTGELF
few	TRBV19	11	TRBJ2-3	ASTGQGADTQY
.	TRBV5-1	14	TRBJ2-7	ASSLDPSRAAYEQY
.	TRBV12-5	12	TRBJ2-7	ASGSSGTSGGPF